These 4 T cell receptor beta chains originate from one sample sequenced in a study of early T cells in non-severe SARS-CoV-2 infection (dated by TCRdb to the early 2020s). The library was made by 5' RACE. The sample was run on a NextSeq 500. Through fastp at Q25 and MiXCR, TCRdb rebuilt clones from the public reads, retaining in-frame beta chains. Every entry covers one CDR3 protein and lists the most common genes and DNA from its rows. Counted in this sample were tens of thousands of distinct CDR3 sequences; 5.9% of them appeared once. The biggest ten clones account for about 5% of the sample. The sample taken for sequencing was whole blood. The receptors come from an adult who was a healthcare worker with PCR-confirmed SARS-CoV-2 infection or an uninfected control (not recorded which).

This clonotype showed up just a few times. The rearrangement uses TRBV20-1 and TRBJ2-3; 10 bases line up with TRBD2. The CDR3 runs to 16 residues. The V segment lost 3 bases and the J segment 5 bases; nucleotides outside the gene matches: 11. CDR1 is DFQATT, CDR2 SNEGSKA, per germline (reference sequence). CDR3: CSASPKAGGPGDTQYF. As DNA, the CDR3 is TGCAGTGCTAGCCCTAAAGCGGGAGGGCCTGGAGATACGCAGTATTTT.

This clonotype came up a few times. V usage is TRBV7-2 and J usage is TRBJ1-3, with unresolved D. The germline CDR1 and CDR2 sequences are SGHTA and FQGNSA. Trimming took off 0 bases at V and 0 bases at J, with 6 bases between the two ends. The CDR3 contains 15 residues. The CDR3 DNA follows: TGTGCCAGCAGCTTAGCCCCAGCCTCTGGAAACACCATATATTTT. Its translation: CASSLAPASGNTIYF.

Ten or more counts support this clonotype. The chain links TRBV6-1 to TRBJ2-3; TRBD2 matches 12 bases. The CDR3 is made up of 15 amino acids. V was clipped by 8 bases and J by 4 bases; unmatched bases: 7. Germline V lookup: CDR1 MNHNS, CDR2 SASEGT. The CDR3 DNA sequence: TGTGCCAGCCGGAGAGGGACTAGCGGGTCAGATACGCAGTATTTT. Translating it yields CASRRGTSGSDTQYF.

This clonotype has at least ten counts. The rearrangement joins TRBV11-2 to TRBJ2-7; perhaps TRBD2 as D (5 bases). The V and J ends lost 5 bases and 3 bases respectively, with 11 bases between them. The CDR3 has 13 residues. The germline CDR1 and CDR2 sequences are SGHAT and FQNNGV. The CDR3 nucleotides read TGTGCCAGCAGCACCGGACTCCGCTACGAGCAGTACTTC. It codes for CASSTGLRYEQYF.